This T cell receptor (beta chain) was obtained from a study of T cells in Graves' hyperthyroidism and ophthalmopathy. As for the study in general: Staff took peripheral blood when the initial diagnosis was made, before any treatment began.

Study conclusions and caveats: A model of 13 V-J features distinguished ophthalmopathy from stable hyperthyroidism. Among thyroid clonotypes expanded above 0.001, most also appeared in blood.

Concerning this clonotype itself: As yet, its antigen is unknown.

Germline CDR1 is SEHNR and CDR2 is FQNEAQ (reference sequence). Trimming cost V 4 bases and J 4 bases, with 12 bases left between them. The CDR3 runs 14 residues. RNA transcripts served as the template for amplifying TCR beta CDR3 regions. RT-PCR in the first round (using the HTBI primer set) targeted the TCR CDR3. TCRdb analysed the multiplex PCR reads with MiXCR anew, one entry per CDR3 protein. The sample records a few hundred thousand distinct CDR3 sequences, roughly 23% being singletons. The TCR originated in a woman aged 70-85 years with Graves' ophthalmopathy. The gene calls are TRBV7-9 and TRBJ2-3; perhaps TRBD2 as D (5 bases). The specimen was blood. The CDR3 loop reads CASSSSGLSDTQYF. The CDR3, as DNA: TGTGCCAGCAGCTCCTCAGGACTTTCAGATACGCAGTATTTT. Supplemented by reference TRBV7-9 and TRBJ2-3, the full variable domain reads DTGVSQNPRHKITKRGQNVTFRCDPISEHNRLYWYRQTLGQGPEFLTYFQNEAQLEKSRLLSDRFSAERPKGSFSTLEIQRTEQGDSAMYLCASSSSGLSDTQYFGPGTRLTVL.